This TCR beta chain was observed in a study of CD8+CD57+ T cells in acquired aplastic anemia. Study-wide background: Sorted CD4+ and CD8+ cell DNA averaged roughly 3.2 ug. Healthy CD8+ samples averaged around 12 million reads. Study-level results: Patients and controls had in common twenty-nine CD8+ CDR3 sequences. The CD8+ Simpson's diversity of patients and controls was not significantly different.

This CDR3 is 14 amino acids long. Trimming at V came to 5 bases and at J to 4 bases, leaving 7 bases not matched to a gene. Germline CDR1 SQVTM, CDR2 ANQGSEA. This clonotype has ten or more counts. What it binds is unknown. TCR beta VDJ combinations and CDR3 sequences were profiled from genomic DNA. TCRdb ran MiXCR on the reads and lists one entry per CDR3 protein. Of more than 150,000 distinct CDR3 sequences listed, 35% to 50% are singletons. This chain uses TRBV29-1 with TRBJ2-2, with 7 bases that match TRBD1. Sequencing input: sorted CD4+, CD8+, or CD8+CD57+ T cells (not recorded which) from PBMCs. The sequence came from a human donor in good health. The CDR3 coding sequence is TGCAGCGTTTCAGGGGGTTCGACCACCGGGGAGCTGTTTTTT. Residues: CSVSGGSTTGELFF.